A single T cell receptor beta chain is shown here with its context. Its cognate antigen is unknown. This specimen comes from a study of CD8 T cells in ankylosing spondylitis. General study findings and limits: Significant enrichment of disease-linked clones was reported in matched ankylosing spondylitis synovial fluid. A TCR beta motif of under ten highly homologous variants appeared characteristic of ankylosing spondylitis blood. Some motif variants had been reported before (in reactive arthritis synovial fluid and blood).

TCRdb redid the calling of the 5' RACE reads with MiXCR, one entry per CDR3 protein. The sample records about 190,000 distinct CDR3 sequences, around 13% being singletons. This sequence was found in a female donor with ankylosing spondylitis or in good health (not recorded which). The sample consisted of blood, either unsorted or a sorted T cell fraction (not recorded which).

The CDR3 loop is CASSARVPDTQYF. The CDR3 DNA sequence: TGTGCCAGCAGTGCTAGGGTTCCAGATACGCAGTATTTT. The rearrangement links TRBV11-3 to TRBJ2-3; D uncertain. Germline-derived CDR1 and CDR2 are SGHNT and YENEEA. V was trimmed by 6 bases and J by 4 bases, leaving 11 bases between them. The CDR3 runs 13 residues.